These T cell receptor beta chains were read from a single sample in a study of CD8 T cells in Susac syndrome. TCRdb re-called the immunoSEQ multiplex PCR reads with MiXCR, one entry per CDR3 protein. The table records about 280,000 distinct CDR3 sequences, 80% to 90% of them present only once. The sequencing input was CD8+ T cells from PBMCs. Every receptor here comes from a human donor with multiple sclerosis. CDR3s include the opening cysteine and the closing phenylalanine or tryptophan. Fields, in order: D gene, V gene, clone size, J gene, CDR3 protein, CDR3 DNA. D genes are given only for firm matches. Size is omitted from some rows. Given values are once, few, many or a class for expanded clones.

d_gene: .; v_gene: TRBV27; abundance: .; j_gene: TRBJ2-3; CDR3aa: CASSLGLPPTDTQYF; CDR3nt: TGTGCCAGCAGTTTGGGCCTACCACCCACAGATACGCAGTATTTT
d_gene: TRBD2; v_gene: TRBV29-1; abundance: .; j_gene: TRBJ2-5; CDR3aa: CSVSLPGSLAGPGLNF; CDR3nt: TGCAGCGTCTCCCTTCCAGGGTCCTTAGCGGGACCGGGGCTGAACTTC
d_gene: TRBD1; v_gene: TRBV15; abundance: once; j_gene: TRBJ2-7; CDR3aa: CATSRDPPSFRGLHQEQYF; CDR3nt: TGTGCCACCAGCAGAGATCCCCCCTCCTTCAGGGGGCTCCACCAGGAGCAGTACTTC
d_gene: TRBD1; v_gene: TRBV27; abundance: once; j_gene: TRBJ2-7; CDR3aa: CASSASGTGIHEQYF; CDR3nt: TGTGCCAGCAGTGCCTCCGGGACAGGGATCCACGAGCAGTACTTC
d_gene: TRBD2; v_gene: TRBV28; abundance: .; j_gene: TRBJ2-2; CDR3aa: CASSLPAGGGELFF; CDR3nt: TGTGCCAGCAGTTTACCCGCGGGAGGCGGGGAGCTGTTTTTT
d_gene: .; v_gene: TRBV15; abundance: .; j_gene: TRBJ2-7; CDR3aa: CATSGRPYEQYF; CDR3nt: TGTGCCACCAGCGGCCGGCCCTACGAGCAGTACTTC
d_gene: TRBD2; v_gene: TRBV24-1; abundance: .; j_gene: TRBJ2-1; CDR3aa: CATSDSEREWGEQFF; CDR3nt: TGTGCCACCAGTGATTCGGAGCGGGAATGGGGTGAGCAGTTCTTC
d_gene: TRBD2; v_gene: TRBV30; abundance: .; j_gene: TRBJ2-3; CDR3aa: CAWRTSGRSDTQYF; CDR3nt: TGTGCCTGGAGGACTAGCGGGAGGTCGGATACGCAGTATTTT
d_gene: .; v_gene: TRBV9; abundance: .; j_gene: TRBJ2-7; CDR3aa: CASSPSLPPGEQYF; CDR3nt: TGTGCCAGCAGTCCCTCCCTCCCTCCCGGCGAGCAGTACTTC
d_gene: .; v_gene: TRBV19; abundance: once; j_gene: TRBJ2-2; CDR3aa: CASTSLNTGELFF; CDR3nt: TGTGCCAGTACTAGCCTGAACACCGGGGAGCTGTTTTTT
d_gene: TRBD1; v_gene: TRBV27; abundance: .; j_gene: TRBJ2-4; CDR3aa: CASRRDSPKNIQYF; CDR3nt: TGTGCCAGCAGAAGGGACAGTCCCAAAAACATTCAGTACTTC
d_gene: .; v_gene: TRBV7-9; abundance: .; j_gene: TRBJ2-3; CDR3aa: CASRDPMADTQYF; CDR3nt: TGTGCCAGCAGAGACCCGATGGCAGATACGCAGTATTTT
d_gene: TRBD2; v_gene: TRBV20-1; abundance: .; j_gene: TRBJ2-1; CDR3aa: CSARAVGLAGYNEQFF; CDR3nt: TGCAGTGCTAGGGCCGTGGGACTAGCGGGATACAATGAGCAGTTCTTC
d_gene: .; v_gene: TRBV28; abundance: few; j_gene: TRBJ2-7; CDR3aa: CASNSDTESSYEQYF; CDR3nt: TGTGCCAGCAATTCCGACACTGAGTCCTCCTACGAGCAGTACTTC
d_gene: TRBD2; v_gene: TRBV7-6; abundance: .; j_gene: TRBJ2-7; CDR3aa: CASSGEVAGAYEQYF; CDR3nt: TGTGCCAGCAGCGGAGAGGTAGCGGGAGCGTACGAGCAGTACTTC
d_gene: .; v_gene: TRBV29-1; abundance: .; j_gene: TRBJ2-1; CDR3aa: CSLRRGGKGNEQFF; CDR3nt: TGCAGCCTCAGGAGGGGCGGGAAAGGAAATGAGCAGTTCTTC
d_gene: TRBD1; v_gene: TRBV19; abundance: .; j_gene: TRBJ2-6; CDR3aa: CASSSPRQGAGANVLTF; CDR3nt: TGTGCCAGTAGTAGCCCTCGGCAGGGGGCTGGGGCCAACGTCCTGACTTTC
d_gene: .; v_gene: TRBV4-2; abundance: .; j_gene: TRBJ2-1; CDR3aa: CASSQVTGLYNEQFF; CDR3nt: TGTGCCAGCAGCCAAGTGACCGGTCTATACAATGAGCAGTTCTTC
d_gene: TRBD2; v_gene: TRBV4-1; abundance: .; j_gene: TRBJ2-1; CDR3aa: CASSTLAGEGGYNEQFF; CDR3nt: TGCGCCAGCAGCACCTTAGCGGGGGAGGGAGGGTACAATGAGCAGTTCTTC
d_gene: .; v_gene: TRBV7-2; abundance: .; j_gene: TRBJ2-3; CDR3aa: CASSLASAPDTQYF; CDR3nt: TGTGCCAGCAGCTTAGCCTCTGCCCCAGATACGCAGTATTTT
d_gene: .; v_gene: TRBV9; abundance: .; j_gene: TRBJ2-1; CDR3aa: CASSGGRNYNEQFF; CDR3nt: TGTGCCAGCAGCGGGGGTCGGAACTACAATGAGCAGTTCTTC
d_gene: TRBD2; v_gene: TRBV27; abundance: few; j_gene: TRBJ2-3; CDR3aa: CASSLAGVTDTQYF; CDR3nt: TGTGCCAGCAGTTTAGCGGGAGTGACAGATACGCAGTATTTT
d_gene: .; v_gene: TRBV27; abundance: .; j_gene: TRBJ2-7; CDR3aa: CASSSSTYYEQYF; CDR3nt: TGTGCCAGCAGTTCCTCCACTTACTACGAGCAGTACTTC
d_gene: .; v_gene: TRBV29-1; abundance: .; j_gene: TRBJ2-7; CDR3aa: CSVPKAGDAYEQYF; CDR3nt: TGCAGCGTCCCAAAGGCGGGTGATGCCTACGAGCAGTACTTC
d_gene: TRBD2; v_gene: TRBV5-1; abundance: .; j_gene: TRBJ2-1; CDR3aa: CASGISSGVKYNEQFF; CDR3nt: TGCGCCAGTGGGATCTCTAGCGGGGTTAAGTACAATGAGCAGTTCTTC
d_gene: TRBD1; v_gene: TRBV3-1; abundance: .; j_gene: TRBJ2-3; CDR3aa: CASSLRDRSSDTQYF; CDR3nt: TGTGCCAGCAGCCTGAGGGACAGAAGCTCAGATACGCAGTATTTT
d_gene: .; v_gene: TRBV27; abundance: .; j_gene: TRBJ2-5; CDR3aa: CASGSKTQYF; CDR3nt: TGTGCCAGCGGCTCCAAGACCCAGTACTTC
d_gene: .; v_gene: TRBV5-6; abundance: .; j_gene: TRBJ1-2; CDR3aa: CASRSDYGYTF; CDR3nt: TGTGCCAGCAGATCAGATTATGGCTACACCTTC
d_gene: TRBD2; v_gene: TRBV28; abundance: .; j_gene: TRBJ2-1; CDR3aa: CASSFPLGLAVSNNEQFF; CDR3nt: TGTGCCAGCAGTTTCCCATTGGGACTAGCGGTTTCTAACAATGAGCAGTTCTTC
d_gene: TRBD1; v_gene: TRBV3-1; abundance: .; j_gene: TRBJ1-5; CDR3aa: CASGDRDRANQPQHF; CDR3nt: TGTGCCAGCGGAGATAGGGACAGGGCCAATCAGCCCCAGCATTTT
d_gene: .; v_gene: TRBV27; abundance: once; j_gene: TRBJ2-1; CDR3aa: CASSSPDREGIFEQFF; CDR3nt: TGTGCCAGCAGTTCGCCGGACAGGGAGGGAATATTTGAGCAGTTCTTC
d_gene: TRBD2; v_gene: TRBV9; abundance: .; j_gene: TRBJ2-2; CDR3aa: CASSTPKTPLQREGRRSGELFF; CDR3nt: TGTGCCAGCAGCACCCCGAAGACCCCACTTCAGCGGGAGGGCCGGAGGAGCGGGGAGCTGTTTTTT
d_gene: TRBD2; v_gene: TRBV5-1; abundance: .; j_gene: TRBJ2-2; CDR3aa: CASSLALAGTGELFF; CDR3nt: TGCGCCAGCAGCTTGGCCTTAGCGGGCACCGGGGAGCTGTTTTTT
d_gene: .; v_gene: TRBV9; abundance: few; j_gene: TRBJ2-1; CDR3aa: CASSVDSSSYNEQFF; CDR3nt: TGTGCCAGCAGCGTCGACTCTAGCTCCTACAATGAGCAGTTCTTC
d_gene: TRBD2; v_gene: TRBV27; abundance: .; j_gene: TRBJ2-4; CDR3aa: CASSLSGGERGNIQYF; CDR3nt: TGTGCCAGCAGTTTATCGGGCGGGGAGCGGGGAAACATTCAGTACTTC
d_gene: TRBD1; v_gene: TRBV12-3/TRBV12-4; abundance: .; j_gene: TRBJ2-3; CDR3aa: CASSLNRGTVDTQYF; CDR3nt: TGTGCCAGCAGTTTAAACAGGGGCACGGTGGATACGCAGTATTTT
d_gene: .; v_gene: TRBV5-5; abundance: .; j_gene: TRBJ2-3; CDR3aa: CASSFRPLTDTQYF; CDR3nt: TGTGCCAGCAGCTTCAGGCCATTGACAGATACGCAGTATTTT
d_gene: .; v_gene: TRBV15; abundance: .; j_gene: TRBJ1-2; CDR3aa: CATSDRDADFYGYTF; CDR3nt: TGTGCCACCAGCGACCGGGACGCGGACTTTTATGGCTACACCTTC
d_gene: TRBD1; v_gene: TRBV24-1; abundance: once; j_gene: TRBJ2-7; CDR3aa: CATSDVRDSTYEQYF; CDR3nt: TGTGCCACCAGTGATGTTCGGGACAGCACCTACGAGCAGTACTTC
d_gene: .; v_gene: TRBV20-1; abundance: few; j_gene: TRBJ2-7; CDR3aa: CSARVRTGYYEQYF; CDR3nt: TGCAGTGCTAGGGTGAGGACGGGGTACTACGAGCAGTACTTC
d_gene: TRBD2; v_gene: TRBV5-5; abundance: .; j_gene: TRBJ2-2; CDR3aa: CASSSGLAGGTGELFF; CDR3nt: TGTGCCAGCAGCTCTGGACTAGCGGGAGGGACCGGGGAGCTGTTTTTT
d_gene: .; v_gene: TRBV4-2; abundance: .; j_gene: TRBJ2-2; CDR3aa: CASSQVPPGRVTGELFF; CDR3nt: TGTGCCAGCAGCCAAGTGCCCCCCGGGCGCGTCACCGGGGAGCTGTTTTTT
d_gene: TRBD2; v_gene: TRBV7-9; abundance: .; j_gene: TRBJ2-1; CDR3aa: CASTPAGGGVNEQFF; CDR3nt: TGTGCCAGTACGCCCGCGGGAGGGGGGGTGAATGAGCAGTTCTTC
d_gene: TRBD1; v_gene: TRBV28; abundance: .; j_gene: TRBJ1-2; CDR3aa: CASSSNRGLNYGYTF; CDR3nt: TGTGCCAGCAGTTCTAACAGGGGGCTAAACTATGGCTACACCTTC
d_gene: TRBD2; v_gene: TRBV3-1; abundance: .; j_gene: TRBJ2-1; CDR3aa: CASSQGEREGPYNEQFF; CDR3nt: TGTGCCAGCAGCCAAGGGGAGCGGGAGGGCCCGTACAATGAGCAGTTCTTC
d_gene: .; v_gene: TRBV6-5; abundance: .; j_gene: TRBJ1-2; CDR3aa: CASSLRRQLDNYGYTF; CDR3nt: TGTGCCAGCAGTCTACGGCGACAGCTCGATAACTATGGCTACACCTTC
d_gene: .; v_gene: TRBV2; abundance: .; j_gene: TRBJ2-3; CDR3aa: CATSTLDTQYF; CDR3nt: TGTGCCACTTCCACGTTAGATACGCAGTATTTT
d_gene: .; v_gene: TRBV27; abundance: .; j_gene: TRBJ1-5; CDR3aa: CASSPSGGEGVLQPQHF; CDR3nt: TGTGCCAGCAGTCCCTCAGGAGGAGAGGGGGTCCTTCAGCCCCAGCATTTT
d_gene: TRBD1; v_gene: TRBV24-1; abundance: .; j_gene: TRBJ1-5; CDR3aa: CATSDTGADQPQHF; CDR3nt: TGTGCCACCAGTGATACAGGGGCAGATCAGCCCCAGCATTTT
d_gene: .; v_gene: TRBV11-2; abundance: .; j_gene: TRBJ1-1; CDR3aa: CASSYQGQNTEAFF; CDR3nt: TGTGCCAGCAGCTATCAGGGCCAGAACACTGAAGCTTTCTTT